This T cell receptor (delta chain) derives from a study of gamma-delta T cells after stem cell transplantation. This clone occurred a few times. This likely reflects a read error, since a far larger clone is one base away. CDR3 length: 22 amino acids. Per germline, CDR1 GEAIGNYY and CDR2 EKD. V shed 1 base and J 4 bases; nucleotides not matched to a gene: 29. TCRdb fed the RT-PCR reads into CATT to redo clone calling. The table has over a thousand delta-chain clones, roughly 2% seen once; the top ten hold under 75%. Input material: gamma-delta T cells. V gene TRDV2 combines with J gene TRDJ1, with 7 bases that match TRDD3. The sequence came from a human donor. It is not recorded whose cells these are; they may come from a transplant donor. The CDR3 loop reads CACDTYWGDESDSPARFDKLIF. CDR3 nucleotides: TGTGCCTGTGACACGTACTGGGGTGATGAGTCGGATTCGCCAGCTCGCTTCGATAAACTCATCTTT.